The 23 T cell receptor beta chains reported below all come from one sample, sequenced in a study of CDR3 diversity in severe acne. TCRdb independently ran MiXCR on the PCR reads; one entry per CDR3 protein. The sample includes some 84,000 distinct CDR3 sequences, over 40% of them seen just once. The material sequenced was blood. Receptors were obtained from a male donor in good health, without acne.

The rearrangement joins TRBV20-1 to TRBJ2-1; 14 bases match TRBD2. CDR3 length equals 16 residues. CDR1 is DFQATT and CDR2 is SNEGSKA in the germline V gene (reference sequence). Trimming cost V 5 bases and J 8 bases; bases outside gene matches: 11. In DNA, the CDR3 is TGCAGTGCTGAGACTAGCGGGGGGGCCAGTGCCGATGAGCAGTTCTTC. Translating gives CSAETSGGASADEQFF.

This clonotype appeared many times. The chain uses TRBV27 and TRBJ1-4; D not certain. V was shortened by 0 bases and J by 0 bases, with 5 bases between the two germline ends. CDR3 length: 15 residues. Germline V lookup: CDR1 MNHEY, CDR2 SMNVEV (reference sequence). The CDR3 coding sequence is TGTGCCAGCAGTTTATCGATCTCAACTAATGAAAAACTGTTTTTT. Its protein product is CASSLSISTNEKLFF. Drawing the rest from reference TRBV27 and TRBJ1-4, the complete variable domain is EAQVTQNPRYLITVTGKKLTVTCSQNMNHEYMSWYRQDPGLGLRQIYYSMNVEVTDKGDVPEGYKVSRKEKRNFPLILESPSPNQTSLYFCASSLSISTNEKLFFGSGTQLSVL.

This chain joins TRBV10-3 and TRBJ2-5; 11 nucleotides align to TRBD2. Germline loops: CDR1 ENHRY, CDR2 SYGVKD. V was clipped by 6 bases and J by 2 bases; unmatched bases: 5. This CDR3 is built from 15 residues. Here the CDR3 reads CAISSGLAEQETQYF. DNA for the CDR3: TGTGCCATCAGCTCGGGACTAGCGGAACAAGAGACCCAGTACTTC.

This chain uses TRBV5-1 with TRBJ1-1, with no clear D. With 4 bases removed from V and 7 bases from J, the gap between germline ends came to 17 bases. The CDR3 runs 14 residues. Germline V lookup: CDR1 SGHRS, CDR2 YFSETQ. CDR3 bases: TGCGCCAGCAGCCACAGACTCTGGGGAAATGAAGCTTTCTTT. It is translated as CASSHRLWGNEAFF.

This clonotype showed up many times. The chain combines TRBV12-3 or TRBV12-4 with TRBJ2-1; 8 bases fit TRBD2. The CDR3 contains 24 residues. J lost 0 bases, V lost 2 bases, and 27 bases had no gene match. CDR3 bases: TGTGCCAGCAGTTTAATCCGAGGACAGTCCGGACTAGCTAGTGATGACTTCTCCTACAATGAGCAGTTCTTC. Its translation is CASSLIRGQSGLASDDFSYNEQFF.

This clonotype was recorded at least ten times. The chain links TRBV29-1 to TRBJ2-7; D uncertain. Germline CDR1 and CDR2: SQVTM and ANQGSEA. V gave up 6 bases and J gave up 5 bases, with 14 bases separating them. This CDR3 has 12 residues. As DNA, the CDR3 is TGCAGCGTGAGATCCCCGTTAAACGAGCAGTACTTC. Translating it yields CSVRSPLNEQYF.

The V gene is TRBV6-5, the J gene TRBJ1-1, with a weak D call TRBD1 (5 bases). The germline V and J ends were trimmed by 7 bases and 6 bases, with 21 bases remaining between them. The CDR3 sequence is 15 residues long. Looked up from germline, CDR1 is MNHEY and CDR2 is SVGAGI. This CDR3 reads CASNRESGGLSEAFF. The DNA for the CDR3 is TGTGCCAGCAATCGGGAATCCGGGGGACTATCTGAAGCTTTCTTT.

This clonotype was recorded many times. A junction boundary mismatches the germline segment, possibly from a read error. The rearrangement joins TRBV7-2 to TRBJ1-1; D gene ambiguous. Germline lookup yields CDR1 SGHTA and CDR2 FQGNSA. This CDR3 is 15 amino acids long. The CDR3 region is CASSKDPGRFAEASF. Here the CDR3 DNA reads TGTGCCAGCAGCAAAGACCCGGGAAGGTTCGCTGAAGCTTCCTTT. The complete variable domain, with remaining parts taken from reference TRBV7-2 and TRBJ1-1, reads GAGVSQSPSNKVTEKGKDVELRCDPISGHTALYWYRQSLGQGLEFLIYFQGNSAPDKSGLPSDRFSAERTGGSVSTLTIQRTQQEDSAVYLCASSKDPGRFAEASFGQGTRLTVV.

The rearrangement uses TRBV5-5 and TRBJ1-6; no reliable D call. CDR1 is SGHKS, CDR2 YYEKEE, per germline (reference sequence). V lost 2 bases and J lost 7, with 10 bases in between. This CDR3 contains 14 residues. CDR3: CASSFARVNSPLHF. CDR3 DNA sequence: TGTGCCAGCAGCTTTGCAAGGGTCAATTCACCCCTCCACTTT.

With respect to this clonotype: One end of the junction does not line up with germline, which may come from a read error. The CDR3 reads CASSPDSGGTDTQSF. The CDR3 bases are TGTGCCAGCAGCCCCGATAGCGGGGGCACAGATACGCAGTCCTTC. The chain joins TRBV7-3 to TRBJ2-3, with 9 positions matching TRBD2. Germline V lookup: CDR1 SGHTA, CDR2 FQGTGA. This CDR3 comprises 15 residues.

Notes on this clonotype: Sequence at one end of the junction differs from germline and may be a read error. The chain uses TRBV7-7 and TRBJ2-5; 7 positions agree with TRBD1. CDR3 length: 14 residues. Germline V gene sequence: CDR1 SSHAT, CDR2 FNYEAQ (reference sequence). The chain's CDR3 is CASSFTGEWETQYF. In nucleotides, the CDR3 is TGTGCTAGCAGCTTCACAGGGGAGTGGGAGACCCAGTACTTC.

Here the CDR3 DNA reads TGTGCCAGCAGCCGGAATGAGGGAGGAGTCCTGACTTTC. Translation gives CASSRNEGGVLTF. The V and J genes are TRBV2 and TRBJ2-6; D might be TRBD2 (6 bases). Per the germline V gene, CDR1 is SNHLY and CDR2 is FYNNEI. Deletions cut 6 bases from V and 13 bases from J, with 16 bases between. The CDR3 is made up of 13 amino acids.

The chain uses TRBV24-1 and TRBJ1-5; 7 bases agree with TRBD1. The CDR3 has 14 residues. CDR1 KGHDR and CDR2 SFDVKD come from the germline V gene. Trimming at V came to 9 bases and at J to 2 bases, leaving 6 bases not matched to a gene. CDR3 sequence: CATQGGPRNQPQHF. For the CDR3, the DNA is TGTGCCACCCAAGGGGGCCCCCGCAATCAGCCCCAGCATTTT.

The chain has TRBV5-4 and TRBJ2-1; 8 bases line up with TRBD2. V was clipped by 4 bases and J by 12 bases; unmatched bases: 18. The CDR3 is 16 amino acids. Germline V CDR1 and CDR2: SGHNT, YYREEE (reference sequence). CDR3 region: CASSPAGLVPTDTQFF. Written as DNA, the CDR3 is TGTGCCAGCAGCCCCGCGGGACTAGTCCCCACAGATACGCAGTTCTTC.

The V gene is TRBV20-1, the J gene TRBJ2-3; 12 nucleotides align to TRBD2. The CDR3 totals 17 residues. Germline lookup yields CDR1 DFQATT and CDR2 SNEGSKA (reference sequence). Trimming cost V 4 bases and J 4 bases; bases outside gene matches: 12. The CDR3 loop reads CSATPLTSGSSADTQYF. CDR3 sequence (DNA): TGCAGTGCTACCCCCCTGACTAGCGGGAGCTCAGCAGATACGCAGTATTTT.

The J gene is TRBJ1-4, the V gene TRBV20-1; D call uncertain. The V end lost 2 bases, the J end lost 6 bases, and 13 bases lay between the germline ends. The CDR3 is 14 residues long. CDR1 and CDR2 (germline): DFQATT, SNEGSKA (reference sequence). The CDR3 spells CSARSGAGDEKLFF. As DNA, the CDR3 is TGCAGTGCTAGATCCGGCGCGGGTGATGAAAAACTGTTTTTT.

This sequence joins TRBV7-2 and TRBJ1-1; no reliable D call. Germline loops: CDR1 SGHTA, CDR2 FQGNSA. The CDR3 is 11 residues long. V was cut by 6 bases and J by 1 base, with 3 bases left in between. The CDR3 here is CASRTNTEAFF. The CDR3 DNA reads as TGTGCCAGCAGGACGAACACTGAAGCTTTCTTT.

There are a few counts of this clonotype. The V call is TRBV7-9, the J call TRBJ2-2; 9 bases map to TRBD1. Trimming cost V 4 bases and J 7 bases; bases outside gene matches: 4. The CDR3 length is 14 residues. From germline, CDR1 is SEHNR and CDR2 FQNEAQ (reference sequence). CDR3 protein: CASSSRTGVGELFF. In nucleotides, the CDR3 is TGTGCCAGCAGCTCCCGGACAGGGGTCGGGGAGCTGTTTTTT.

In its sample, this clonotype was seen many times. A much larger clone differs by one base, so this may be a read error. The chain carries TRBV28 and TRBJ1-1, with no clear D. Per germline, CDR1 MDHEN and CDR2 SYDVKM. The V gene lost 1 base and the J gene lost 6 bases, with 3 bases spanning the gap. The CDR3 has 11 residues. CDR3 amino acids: CASSLLPEAFF. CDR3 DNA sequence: TGTGCCAGCAGTTTATTACCTGAAGCTTTCTTT.

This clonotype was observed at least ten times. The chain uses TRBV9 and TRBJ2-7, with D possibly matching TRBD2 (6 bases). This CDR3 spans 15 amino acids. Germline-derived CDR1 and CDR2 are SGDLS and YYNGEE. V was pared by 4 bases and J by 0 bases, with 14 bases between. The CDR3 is CASSPSGYNSYEQYF. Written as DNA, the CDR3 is TGTGCCAGCAGCCCGAGCGGGTACAACTCCTACGAGCAGTACTTC. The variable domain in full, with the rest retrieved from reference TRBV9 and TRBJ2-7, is DSGVTQTPKHLITATGQRVTLRCSPRSGDLSVYWYQQSLDQGLQFLIQYYNGEERAKGNILERFSAQQFPDLHSELNLSSLELGDSALYFCASSPSGYNSYEQYFGPGTRLTVT.

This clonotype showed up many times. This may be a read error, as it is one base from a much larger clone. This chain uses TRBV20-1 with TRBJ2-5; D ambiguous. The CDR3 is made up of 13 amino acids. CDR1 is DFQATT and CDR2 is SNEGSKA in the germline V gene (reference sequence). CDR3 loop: CGARVAAQETQYF. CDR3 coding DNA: TGCGGTGCCCGGGTGGCAGCCCAAGAGACCCAGTACTTC.

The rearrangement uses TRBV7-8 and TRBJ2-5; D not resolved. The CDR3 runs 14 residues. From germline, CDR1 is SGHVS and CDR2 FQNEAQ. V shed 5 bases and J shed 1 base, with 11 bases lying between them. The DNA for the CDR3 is TGTGCCAGCAGCCCCCGCAGAAGCCAAGAGACCCAGTACTTC. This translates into CASSPRRSQETQYF.

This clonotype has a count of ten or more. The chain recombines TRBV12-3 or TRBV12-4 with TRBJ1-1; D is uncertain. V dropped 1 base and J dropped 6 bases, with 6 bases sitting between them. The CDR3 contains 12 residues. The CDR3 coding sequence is TGTGCCAGCAGTTTAGAGGACGCTGAAGCTTTCTTT. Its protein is CASSLEDAEAFF.